A single count supports the clone carrying this T cell receptor beta chain. Its specificity is unknown. A CD45RA+ naive subset and a CD45RA-negative memory subset were split from CD4+ cells. The data stem from a study of shared clonotypes between healthy human individuals. Whole-study findings and limits: Larger richness was generally estimated for naive than memory subsets.

Germline values: CDR1 SGHRS, CDR2 YFSETQ. V lost 0 bases and J 3 bases, leaving 10 bases between the germline ends. The CDR3 is 15 amino acids. A deep-level run was used for the assay. Genomic DNA of every subset was divided equally among multiple immunoSEQ plates. Using immunoSEQ multiplex PCR, the repertoire was profiled, and TCRdb retains in-frame clones only, with some absent. This repertoire shows a few hundred thousand clones, more than 95% found once; its top ten account for around 0.058%. The chain joins TRBV5-1 to TRBJ2-1, with D tentatively TRBD2 (5 bases). The sequenced sample consisted of naive CD4+ T cells sorted from blood. Subset specified: CD45RA+ positively selected. This sequence was found in a woman aged 30 to 39 in good health. CDR3 residues: CASSLAGGGYNEQFF. The CDR3, as DNA: TGCGCCAGCAGCTTGGCTGGAGGAGGCTACAATGAGCAGTTCTTC.